A selection of T cell receptor beta chains follows, all from one sample in a study of cytomegalovirus exposure and HLA in healthy donors. TCRdb's copy holds only in-frame clones and misses some; the assay was immunoSEQ multiplex PCR. The sample consists of around 150,000 clones, roughly 77% of them appearing once. Sequencing was performed on PBMCs. Every receptor here comes from a man aged 25-45 years in good health and CMV-seropositive. The CDR3 runs from the conserved cysteine through the conserved F or W. D genes are given only for firm matches. Clone size appears in some rows only: once, few, many, or a class for an expanded clone.

clone size	V gene	D gene	J gene	CDR3 protein	CDR3 DNA
few	TRBV19	-	TRBJ2-2	CASSMSRGNTGELFF	TGTGCCAGTAGTATGAGCAGGGGGAACACCGGGGAGCTGTTTTTT
-	TRBV2	TRBD2	TRBJ2-1	CASSDGRGGRYNEQFF	TGTGCCAGCAGTGACGGCCGCGGGGGTCGCTACAATGAGCAGTTCTTC
-	TRBV7-9	TRBD1	TRBJ1-6	CASSRGQGVISPLHF	TGTGCCAGCAGTAGGGGACAGGGGGTGATTTCACCCCTCCACTTT
-	TRBV7-2	TRBD1	TRBJ2-1	CASSSTGGSYNEQFF	TGTGCCAGCAGCTCCACAGGGGGGTCCTACAATGAGCAGTTCTTC
few	TRBV4-1	TRBD2	TRBJ2-5	CASSYGAGGPRETQYF	TGCGCCAGCAGCTACGGAGCGGGGGGGCCTCGGGAGACCCAGTACTTC
-	TRBV9	TRBD2	TRBJ2-5	CASSTSGGRETQYF	TGTGCCAGCAGCACGTCGGGGGGGCGGGAGACCCAGTACTTC
-	TRBV7-3	-	TRBJ1-1	CASSNPGNTEAFF	TGTGCCAGCAGCAACCCAGGGAACACTGAAGCTTTCTTT
-	TRBV28	-	TRBJ2-7	CASSLAGRNSYEQYF	TGTGCCAGCAGTTTAGCGGGGAGGAACTCCTACGAGCAGTACTTC
-	TRBV2	TRBD1	TRBJ1-4	CASSAETGDYEKLFF	TGTGCCAGCAGTGCCGAGACAGGGGATTATGAAAAACTGTTTTTT
-	TRBV10-3	TRBD2	TRBJ2-2	CAISATSGLNTGELFF	TGTGCCATCAGTGCGACTAGCGGGCTGAACACCGGGGAGCTGTTTTTT
-	TRBV7-2	TRBD2	TRBJ2-7	CASSRGGAEYEQYF	TGTGCCAGCAGCCGCGGGGGGGCAGAGTACGAGCAGTACTTC
few	TRBV6-1	-	TRBJ1-5	CASSAARSQPQHF	TGTGCCAGCAGTGCCGCGAGGTCGCAGCCCCAGCATTTT
-	TRBV2	-	TRBJ1-5	CAGSLQHTEQPQHF	TGTGCCGGTAGTTTGCAGCATACAGAGCAGCCCCAGCATTTT
-	TRBV2	-	TRBJ2-3	CASSPFTDTQYF	TGTGCCAGCAGTCCCTTCACAGATACGCAGTATTTT
-	TRBV18	TRBD1	TRBJ2-5	CASSPAPLHRGLETQYF	TGTGCCAGCTCACCAGCCCCTTTACACAGGGGCTTGGAGACCCAGTACTTC
-	TRBV5-1	TRBD1	TRBJ2-7	CASSAPKQGAGYEQYF	TGCGCCAGCAGCGCTCCTAAACAGGGGGCCGGGTACGAGCAGTACTTC
-	TRBV7-6	-	TRBJ2-7	CASSLGSQDYEQYF	TGTGCCAGCAGCTTAGGGAGTCAGGACTACGAGCAGTACTTC
-	TRBV5-1	TRBD1	TRBJ1-4	CASSVMGQGDEKLFF	TGCGCCAGCAGCGTAATGGGACAGGGGGATGAAAAACTGTTTTTT
few	TRBV30	TRBD2	TRBJ2-5	CAWKATSNLRETQYF	TGTGCCTGGAAGGCGACTAGCAATTTAAGAGAGACCCAGTACTTC
-	TRBV5-4	TRBD1	TRBJ1-3	CASSQQGVGGNTIYF	TGTGCCAGCAGCCAACAGGGGGTCGGTGGAAACACCATATATTTT
-	TRBV21-1	-	TRBJ1-1	CASSLRTGNTEAFF	TGTGCCAGCAGCCTCCGGACAGGGAACACTGAAGCTTTCTTT
once	TRBV30	-	TRBJ1-4	CAWSDQFNEKLFF	TGTGCCTGGAGTGACCAGTTTAATGAAAAACTGTTTTTT
-	TRBV7-6	-	TRBJ2-7	CASSSGTSYEQYF	TGTGCCAGCAGCTCCGGGACATCCTACGAGCAGTACTTC
-	TRBV15	-	TRBJ1-2	CATSSGMGYGYTF	TGTGCCACCAGCAGCGGGATGGGCTATGGCTACACCTTC
-	TRBV6-4	-	TRBJ1-5	CASSGGVSNQPQHF	TGTGCCAGCAGTGGCGGGGTTAGCAATCAGCCCCAGCATTTT
few	TRBV12-5	-	TRBJ2-3	CASGLSVGLATSTDTQYF	TGTGCTAGTGGTTTGTCGGTGGGGCTCGCCACTTCCACAGATACGCAGTATTTT
once	TRBV27	TRBD2	TRBJ2-2	CASTATGGPGELFF	TGTGCCAGCACTGCAACGGGGGGGCCCGGGGAGCTGTTTTTT
-	TRBV9	TRBD1	TRBJ1-1	CASSTGQGSTEAFF	TGTGCCAGCAGCACGGGACAGGGGTCCACTGAAGCTTTCTTT
-	TRBV6-5	-	TRBJ2-7	CASSPSLEKSYEQYF	TGTGCCAGCAGCCCATCCCTAGAGAAGTCCTACGAGCAGTACTTC
-	TRBV9	TRBD2	TRBJ2-3	CASSASGGQGDTQYF	TGTGCCAGCAGCGCGAGCGGGGGGCAGGGAGATACGCAGTATTTT
-	TRBV18	-	TRBJ1-5	CASSPDSDNQPQHF	TGTGCCAGCTCCCCTGACAGCGACAATCAGCCCCAGCATTTT
-	TRBV29-1	-	TRBJ1-1	CSVQGDKGMNTEAFF	TGCAGCGTTCAAGGGGACAAGGGCATGAACACTGAAGCTTTCTTT
-	TRBV30	-	TRBJ2-5	CAHEGGTVETQYF	TGTGCCCACGAAGGGGGAACGGTGGAGACCCAGTACTTC
-	TRBV5-1	TRBD2	TRBJ2-1	CASSQSGGALDEQFF	TGCGCCAGCAGCCAAAGCGGGGGGGCCCTGGATGAGCAGTTCTTC
-	TRBV5-1	TRBD2	TRBJ2-2	CASSLFGGAGGTGELFF	TGCGCCAGCAGCTTGTTCGGGGGGGCCGGGGGCACCGGGGAGCTGTTTTTT
-	TRBV29-1	TRBD1	TRBJ2-3	CSGGTGFTVTQYF	TGCAGCGGCGGGACAGGGTTCACTGTTACGCAGTATTTT
few	TRBV9	TRBD1	TRBJ1-2	CASSVAGDSYGYTF	TGTGCCAGCAGCGTAGCTGGGGACAGCTATGGCTACACCTTC
-	TRBV5-6	-	TRBJ1-2	CASIIGRGSYGYTF	TGTGCCAGCATAATTGGAAGGGGTAGCTATGGCTACACCTTC
-	TRBV2	-	TRBJ1-1	CASSEDSMNTEAFF	TGTGCCAGCAGTGAAGACAGCATGAACACTGAAGCTTTCTTT
-	TRBV18	TRBD1	TRBJ1-5	CASSPPGTGGRSQPQHF	TGTGCCAGCTCACCACCGGGGACAGGGGGCCGGTCTCAGCCCCAGCATTTT
-	TRBV28	-	TRBJ1-5	CASSPSPRDIFYSNQPQHF	TGTGCCAGCAGTCCCAGCCCCCGGGACATTTTTTATAGCAATCAGCCCCAGCATTTT
-	TRBV7-9	-	TRBJ1-2	CASSRGRTQDYGYTF	TGTGCCAGCAGCCGAGGCAGGACACAGGACTATGGCTACACCTTC
few	TRBV4-2	-	TRBJ1-2	CASSHTNYGYTF	TGTGCCAGCAGCCACACTAACTATGGCTACACCTTC